This passage covers 6 T cell receptor beta chains from one sample sequenced in a study of Ad26.COV2.S vaccination and SARS-CoV-2 variants. Treatment given: around 19 received Ad26.COV2.S at low or high dose, single or two shots; about 5 received placebo; per-sample allocation not given. Sampling took place 63 days after the first vaccine or placebo injection. This table comes from immunoSEQ multiplex PCR, and its TCRdb copy is limited to in-frame clones, with some not included. In the table there are 500,000 or so clones, approximately 92% of which are singletons. Sample: peripheral blood, taken in a trial of Ad26.COV2.S vaccine versus placebo. The receptors were sampled from a person aged 18-65 years who received the Ad26.COV2.S COVID-19 vaccine or a placebo.

CDR3 DNA sequence: TGCGCCAGCAGCTTGGGACTAGCGGGGGGGCCAGATACGCAGTATTTT. Its protein product is CASSLGLAGGPDTQYF. The chain employs TRBV5-1 and TRBJ2-3, with TRBD2 identical over 14 bases. V was pared by 0 bases and J by 4 bases, with 1 base of the junction left unmatched. From germline, CDR1 is SGHRS and CDR2 YFSETQ. The CDR3 is made up of 16 amino acids.

V gene TRBV27 combines with J gene TRBJ1-6; D unclear. This CDR3 region has 14 residues. Trimming shortened V by 2 bases and J by 2 bases, and 4 bases separated the two germline ends. CDR1 MNHEY and CDR2 SMNVEV come from the germline V gene (reference sequence). This CDR3 is CASSLIPYNSPLHF. The CDR3 DNA reads TGTGCCAGCAGTTTAATTCCCTATAATTCACCCCTCCACTTT.

The chain is built from TRBV5-6 and TRBJ2-5, with D uncertain. CDR3 length: 11 residues. V was shortened by 4 bases and J by 5 bases, with 6 bases between the two germline ends. In germline, CDR1 is SGHDT, CDR2 YYEEEE. The CDR3, as DNA: TGTGCCAGCAGCGATACGGAGACCCAGTACTTC. Protein sequence: CASSDTETQYF.

The rearrangement joins TRBV6-6 to TRBJ1-6; 7 bases agree with TRBD1. The CDR3 extends over 14 amino acids. Germline V lookup: CDR1 MNHNY, CDR2 SVGAGI (reference sequence). J gave up 5 bases and V 9 bases, and 7 bases lay outside the gene matches. The CDR3 nucleotides are TGTGCCAGTCAGAAAGGACAGGATAATTCACCCCTCCACTTT. It codes for CASQKGQDNSPLHF.

The rearrangement uses TRBV7-9 and TRBJ2-5, with D possibly being TRBD1 (5 bases). V lost 2 bases to trimming and J lost 5 bases, with 18 bases between them. Per the germline V gene, CDR1 is SEHNR and CDR2 is FQNEAQ (reference sequence). The CDR3 is 16 amino acids. CDR3 amino acids: CASSLYAGYFGETQYF. In nucleotides, the CDR3 is TGTGCCAGCAGCTTATACGCAGGGTATTTTGGCGAGACCCAGTACTTC.

In its sample, this clone was seen once. J is TRBJ2-5 and V is TRBV5-1; possible D gene TRBD1, 6 bases. The CDR3 has 14 residues. Trimming left V 0 bases short and J 5 bases short, with 11 bases between. Germline loops: CDR1 SGHRS, CDR2 YFSETQ. The CDR3: CASSLEGVGETQYF. The CDR3 DNA is TGCGCCAGCAGCTTGGAGGGGGTCGGGGAGACCCAGTACTTC.